The present entry profiles one TCR beta chain with its context. Its specificity is not known. This specimen comes from a study of shared clonotypes between healthy human individuals. CD4+ cell separation produced CD45RA+ naive and CD45RA-negative memory subsets. This table comes from immunoSEQ multiplex PCR, and its TCRdb copy is limited to in-frame clones, with some not included. The repertoire has 2 million to 2.5 million clones, approximately 94% of them found once; the top ten carry 0.1% to 0.15%. The CDR3 runs to 11 residues. Germline CDR1 is DFQATT and CDR2 is SNEGSKA (reference sequence). V was shortened by 0 bases and J by 14 bases, with 8 bases between the two germline ends. General study results and limits: A small donor pool kept down the genetic and exposure-history diversity that was represented. Sequencing depth was a factor that was expected to affect clonotype sharing among donors.

The source material was naive CD4+ T cells sorted from blood. The subset was: CD45RA+ positively selected. This rearrangement joins TRBV20-1 to TRBJ1-6; D is unclear. The source is a man aged 18 to 35 in good health. CDR3 protein: CSARDIPSLHF. In nucleotides, the CDR3 is TGCAGTGCTAGAGATATTCCATCCCTCCACTTT.